Listed below are T cell receptor beta chains from one sample, sequenced in a study of immune evolution from preneoplasia to lung adenocarcinoma. Profiled with immunoSEQ multiplex PCR; TCRdb holds only in-frame clones, not every one. The table records about 26,000 clones, approximately 69% of them present only once. The sequenced sample consisted of FFPE invasive lung adenocarcinoma tissue. The receptors shown here come from a person aged 60 to 70 with invasive lung adenocarcinoma. Some clones in this sample may be carry-over from other donors' samples. CDR3s include the opening cysteine and the closing phenylalanine or tryptophan. A D gene is named only where the DNA matches it firmly. For some rows the clone size is stated as once, few or many, or as a class when expanded; others skip it.

TRBJ1-5	TRBV14	NA	NA	CASSQTLGQPQHF	TGTGCCAGCAGCCAAACTTTAGGGCAGCCCCAGCATTTT
TRBJ1-4	TRBV5-1	NA	NA	CASSLGDSTNEKLFF	TGCGCCAGCAGCTTGGGGGATTCAACTAATGAAAAACTGTTTTTT
TRBJ2-5	TRBV7-8	NA	NA	CASSRSMETQYF	TGTGCCAGCAGCCGGAGTATGGAGACCCAGTACTTC
TRBJ1-2	TRBV30	NA	NA	CAWGPPGTANYGYTF	TGTGCCTGGGGCCCCCCCGGGACGGCAAATTATGGCTACACCTTC
TRBJ2-3	TRBV10-1	NA	few	CASSDGGLADTQYF	TGCGCCAGCAGCGACGGGGGGCTGGCAGATACGCAGTATTTT
TRBJ2-3	TRBV5-4	NA	few	CASSSSTDTQYF	TGTGCCAGCAGCTCTAGCACAGATACGCAGTATTTT
TRBJ2-2	TRBV30	NA	few	CAWSVRLDTGELFF	TGTGCCTGGAGTGTACGTCTGGACACCGGGGAGCTGTTTTTT
TRBJ2-7	TRBV2	NA	once	CASSGQYEQYF	TGTGCCAGCAGCGGACAGTACGAGCAGTACTTC
TRBJ2-5	TRBV28	NA	NA	CASSSLWEYQETQYF	TGTGCCAGCAGTTCATTATGGGAGTACCAAGAGACCCAGTACTTC
TRBJ2-7	TRBV4-2	NA	NA	CASSQDRGYEQYF	TGTGCCAGCAGCCAAGATAGAGGGTACGAGCAGTACTTC
TRBJ1-6	TRBV11-3	NA	NA	CASSFAVGGNSPLHF	TGTGCCAGCAGCTTTGCGGTAGGGGGTAATTCACCCCTCCACTTT
TRBJ1-5	TRBV2	NA	NA	CASIWDKGQPQHF	TGTGCCAGCATTTGGGACAAAGGTCAACCCCAGCATTTT
TRBJ1-2	TRBV13	NA	NA	CASSFGTSNYGYTF	TGTGCCAGCAGCTTCGGCACGTCTAACTATGGCTACACCTTC
TRBJ2-1	TRBV5-6	NA	few	CASSSLRGSEQFF	TGTGCCAGCAGTTCGTTAAGAGGGAGCGAGCAGTTCTTC
TRBJ2-7	TRBV28	NA	NA	CASSRGNEQYF	TGTGCCAGCAGCAGGGGCAACGAGCAGTACTTC
TRBJ2-7	TRBV6-6	TRBD1	NA	CASEANRGEQYF	TGTGCCAGCGAAGCAAACAGGGGAGAGCAGTACTTC
TRBJ1-4	TRBV7-9	TRBD1	NA	CASSQGANEKLFF	TGTGCCAGCAGCCAGGGGGCTAATGAAAAACTGTTTTTT
TRBJ1-2	TRBV7-9	NA	NA	CASSQQGSLGYTF	TGTGCCAGCAGCCAACAGGGAAGCCTTGGCTACACCTTC
TRBJ2-7	TRBV2	TRBD1	NA	CASSSRDRASYEQYF	TGTGCCAGCAGTTCCCGGGACAGGGCCTCCTACGAGCAGTACTTC
TRBJ1-2	TRBV7-8	NA	NA	CASSQDPGDYGYTF	TGTGCCAGCAGCCAAGACCCGGGGGACTATGGCTACACCTTC
TRBJ2-1	TRBV19	NA	few	CATLPRRAYSSYNEQFF	TGTGCCACCCTACCCCGGCGGGCCTATAGCTCCTACAATGAGCAGTTCTTC
TRBJ2-1	TRBV5-6	TRBD2	NA	CASSHSGGAYNEQFF	TGTGCCAGCAGCCATAGCGGGGGGGCCTACAATGAGCAGTTCTTC
TRBJ2-5	TRBV29-1	NA	NA	CSVVRGQTQYF	TGCAGCGTTGTCAGGGGACAGACCCAGTACTTC
TRBJ2-3	TRBV2	TRBD1	NA	CASSEVAGGLSTDTQYF	TGTGCCAGCAGTGAAGTGGCAGGGGGCCTCAGCACAGATACGCAGTATTTT
TRBJ1-4	TRBV5-1	NA	NA	CASSLGSSNEKLFF	TGCGCCAGCAGCTTGGGTTCGAGTAATGAAAAACTGTTTTTT
TRBJ1-2	TRBV7-2	NA	few	CASSFSTSGGYTF	TGTGCCAGCAGCTTCTCCACCTCTGGCGGCTACACCTTC
TRBJ1-2	TRBV19	NA	NA	CASKRARGGYGYTF	TGTGCCAGTAAGAGGGCCAGGGGAGGCTATGGCTACACCTTC
TRBJ2-3	TRBV7-9	NA	NA	CASSRTGTTDTQYF	TGTGCCAGCAGCCGAACAGGGACCACAGATACGCAGTATTTT
TRBJ2-7	TRBV2	NA	NA	CASRTNSYEQYF	TGTGCCAGCAGGACTAACTCCTACGAGCAGTACTTC
TRBJ2-1	TRBV12-5	NA	once	CASGLGGVEQFF	TGTGCTAGTGGTTTGGGGGGTGTTGAGCAGTTCTTC
TRBJ2-1	TRBV28	NA	NA	CASSLVLGSSVFF	TGTGCCAGCAGTTTGGTGTTGGGGTCTAGCGTGTTCTTC
TRBJ2-7	TRBV27	NA	NA	CASSRQARYEQYF	TGTGCCAGCAGTCGACAGGCACGGTACGAGCAGTACTTC
TRBJ1-2	TRBV19	NA	NA	CASSISRNPNYGYTF	TGTGCCAGTAGTATCTCGAGAAATCCTAACTATGGCTACACCTTC
TRBJ1-1	TRBV2	NA	NA	CASSVDTEAFF	TGTGCCAGCAGTGTTGACACTGAAGCTTTCTTT
TRBJ1-2	TRBV30	NA	NA	CAWSVGTHYGYTF	TGTGCCTGGAGTGTCGGGACCCACTATGGCTACACCTTC
TRBJ1-4	TRBV7-9	TRBD1	NA	CASSSPPGDRGEKLFF	TGTGCCAGCAGCTCTCCACCGGGGGACAGGGGTGAAAAACTGTTTTTT
TRBJ1-2	TRBV19	NA	NA	CASERTPNYGYTF	TGTGCCAGTGAGAGGACTCCCAACTATGGCTACACCTTC
TRBJ2-3	TRBV19	NA	NA	CASSVSHRGDTQYF	TGTGCCAGTAGTGTGTCTCATCGCGGAGATACGCAGTATTTT
TRBJ1-1	TRBV5-1	NA	NA	CASSLDGIMAEGTEAFF	TGCGCCAGCAGCTTGGATGGGATTATGGCGGAGGGCACTGAAGCTTTCTTT
TRBJ2-5	TRBV27	TRBD1	NA	CASKLDRGETQYF	TGTGCCAGCAAACTTGACAGGGGGGAGACCCAGTACTTC
TRBJ2-7	TRBV7-2	NA	NA	CASTSWRGAYEQYF	TGTGCCAGCACCTCCTGGCGGGGAGCCTACGAGCAGTACTTC
TRBJ2-5	TRBV5-1	NA	NA	CASRYSADEWGTQYF	TGCGCCAGCAGGTATTCAGCGGACGAATGGGGGACCCAGTACTTC
TRBJ2-5	TRBV18	NA	NA	CASSPPNPGTSQETQYF	TGTGCCAGCTCACCACCAAATCCAGGGACTTCTCAAGAGACCCAGTACTTC
TRBJ2-5	TRBV12-5	NA	NA	CASGSGGQETQYF	TGTGCTAGTGGTTCCGGGGGCCAAGAGACCCAGTACTTC
TRBJ2-1	TRBV28	NA	few	CASGELGDLGDEQFF	TGTGCCAGCGGAGAGTTGGGGGACCTCGGGGATGAGCAGTTCTTC
TRBJ2-7	TRBV19	TRBD1	NA	CASSRTEQGATYEQYF	TGTGCCAGTAGTAGAACGGAACAGGGGGCCACCTACGAGCAGTACTTC
TRBJ1-5	TRBV5-6	TRBD1	NA	CASSLGPPGGFQPQHF	TGTGCCAGCAGCTTGGGCCCCCCAGGGGGTTTTCAGCCCCAGCATTTT
TRBJ1-5	TRBV21-1	NA	NA	CASSKERGLHQPQHF	TGTGCCAGCAGTAAAGAGCGGGGACTGCATCAGCCCCAGCATTTT
TRBJ1-1	TRBV6-5	NA	NA	CASSYSGGSTEAFF	TGTGCCAGCAGTTACTCGGGGGGCAGCACTGAAGCTTTCTTT
TRBJ2-2	TRBV28	NA	NA	CASSFRPGPLAGELFF	TGTGCCAGCAGTTTCCGACCAGGACCTCTGGCCGGGGAGCTGTTTTTT
TRBJ2-5	TRBV6-5	NA	NA	CASTHWRTKETQYF	TGTGCCAGCACGCACTGGCGGACGAAAGAGACCCAGTACTTC
TRBJ2-1	TRBV14	NA	large	CASSQGGWAGEQFF	TGTGCCAGCAGCCAAGGAGGCTGGGCGGGTGAGCAGTTCTTC
TRBJ1-1	TRBV4-1	NA	few	CASSHSPVVSENTEAFF	TGCGCCAGCAGCCATTCCCCCGTAGTGAGTGAAAACACTGAAGCTTTCTTT
TRBJ2-3	TRBV4-2	NA	few	CASSQGLRDLTDTQYF	TGTGCCAGCAGCCAAGGATTGCGGGATTTGACAGATACGCAGTATTTT
TRBJ2-1	TRBV5-4	TRBD2	NA	CASSFLAGLYNEQFF	TGTGCCAGCAGCTTCCTAGCGGGATTATACAATGAGCAGTTCTTC
TRBJ2-2	TRBV7-2	TRBD2	few	CASSLRLAGAGTGELFF	TGTGCCAGCAGCTTGAGACTAGCGGGAGCGGGCACCGGGGAGCTGTTTTTT
TRBJ2-7	TRBV7-8	TRBD2	NA	CASRSGTSGSYEQYF	TGTGCCAGCAGATCCGGGACTAGCGGGAGTTACGAGCAGTACTTC
TRBJ1-2	TRBV30	NA	NA	CAWSPKGRGYTF	TGTGCCTGGAGCCCCAAAGGAAGGGGCTACACCTTC
TRBJ2-2	TRBV15	NA	NA	CATSRGTSLDTGELFF	TGTGCCACCAGCAGAGGGACCAGCCTAGACACCGGGGAGCTGTTTTTT
TRBJ2-7	TRBV5-1	TRBD2	NA	CASSSSGRATYEQYF	TGCGCCAGCAGCTCCAGCGGGAGGGCCACGTACGAGCAGTACTTC